This TCR beta chain was captured in a study of blood T cell repertoires in COVID-19 (dated by TCRdb to 2019 to 2021). Context from the whole study: Samples from collaborators originated in the United States, Italy and Spain and spanned both the acute and convalescent phases of COVID-19. Where available, HLA class I and class II types were taken from metadata supplied by the sample provider and were not determined by assay-based typing. The samples were drawn from two sources: the first 160 participants of the ongoing ImmuneRACE study, and over 1,000 subjects contributed by 6 global collaborators. The repertoires were released in a freely available public database meant as a resource for research on the immune response to SARS-CoV-2. The sample metadata nearly always contained a de-identified subject ID, COVID-19 status, age in years and sex. The prospective study material was composed of cDNA or gDNA derived from T cells, B-cell-depleted T cells, or PBMCs. Subjects who had been exposed to COVID-19, were actively infected with it, or had recovered from it provided the deeply sampled blood TCRbeta repertoires that made up the dataset.

In the prospective study, participants were about 18 to 89 years old, resided in about two dozen geographic areas of the United States, and were enrolled through a virtual design. To assign participants to cohorts, the prospective study relied on clinical history that participants themselves reported in a screening survey and a study questionnaire. For ImmuneRACE Cohort 3, a participant was defined as recovered based on two consecutive negative NP/OP PCR tests, clearance by a healthcare professional, or resolution of symptoms. Each participant in the prospective study had whole blood, serum and a nasopharyngeal or oropharyngeal swab collected by mobile phlebotomists. Prospective study participants could optionally give additional blood draws and questionnaires over an approximately two-month period. Prospective study blood samples were shipped either frozen or at room temperature before DNA extraction.

TCRbeta CDR3 regions were amplified from genomic DNA using the immunoSEQ Assay, a bias-controlled multiplex PCR. Turning to the authors' computational methods: The number of nucleated cells in each sample was estimated from the amplification of reference gene primers within the assay. To quantify the absolute abundance of each unique TCRbeta CDR3 rearrangement, sequence reads were collapsed and filtered. For each sample, productive Simpson clonality was calculated as the square root of Simpson's diversity index over productive rearrangements. TCRdb re-hosts the immuneACCESS table, in-frame sequences only. Its copies lack some clones; in the studies checked, an unresolved V gene accounts for under half of them, and the cause for the rest is not known. From that table come the V and J calls and clone size; the DNA was used to work out D and trimming. The sample contains about 200,000 clones, roughly 87% of them found a single time. The top ten clones comprise 2% to 2.5% of the sample.

This clone was found once. No antigen is known for it. Base qualities are not provided; no much larger clone lies one nucleotide away. Via the germline V gene, CDR1 is MNHEY and CDR2 SVGAGI. Cut back by 0 bases and 3 bases, the V and J ends lie 8 bases apart. Taken from cysteine to phenylalanine, the CDR3 has 14 residues. Of all the DNA, just the CDR3 is kept, 42 bases in frame from base 1. General study outcomes and caveats: Clinical and demographic metadata were provided uncurated, with the amount varying by source and participant.

Source material: PBMCs or T cells enriched from blood (not recorded which). This receptor was obtained from a woman aged 25 to 39 who had recovered from COVID-19. The chain uses TRBV6-5 and TRBJ2-5; the best D guess is TRBD1, with 5 bases matching. The CDR3 corresponds to CASSYSGREETQYF. The DNA sequence is TGTGCCAGCAGTTACTCTGGCAGGGAAGAGACCCAGTACTTC.